This is a list of T cell receptor beta chains from one sample in a study of T cell responses to AZD1222 COVID-19 vaccine. TCRdb keeps only in-frame clones here, not all; method: immunoSEQ multiplex PCR. This table has some 84,000 clones, 70% to 90% appearing once. This sample comprised peripheral blood, obtained 28 days after the second AZD1222 dose. Receptors were obtained from an adult who received the AZD1222 COVID-19 vaccine. Each CDR3 is given with its conserved first and last residue. D genes are given only for firm matches. Size is stated for part of the rows, as once, few or many counts, or as a class when the clone is expanded.

J: TRBJ1-1; length: 13; V: TRBV9; D: NA; size: NA; DNA: TGTGCCAGCAGCGTAGATTCTAACACTGAAGCTTTCTTT; CDR3: CASSVDSNTEAFF
J: TRBJ2-7; length: 10; V: TRBV27; D: NA; size: NA; DNA: TGTGCCAGCGGCTGGAGCGAGCAGTACTTC; CDR3: CASGWSEQYF
J: TRBJ2-3; length: 16; V: TRBV6-2/TRBV6-3; D: TRBD1; size: NA; DNA: TGTGCCAGCAGTCGGGACAGGGGCGGATTCGCAGATACGCAGTATTTT; CDR3: CASSRDRGGFADTQYF
J: TRBJ2-1; length: 11; V: TRBV5-1; D: NA; size: NA; DNA: TGCGCCAGCAGCTTTTCCAATGAGCAGTTCTTC; CDR3: CASSFSNEQFF
J: TRBJ2-2; length: 18; V: TRBV24-1; D: NA; size: NA; DNA: TGTGCCACCAGTGATTTCCTAGCCTCGACAGGAAACACCGGGGAGCTGTTTTTT; CDR3: CATSDFLASTGNTGELFF
J: TRBJ2-7; length: 15; V: TRBV6-5; D: TRBD1; size: NA; DNA: TGTGCCAGCAGTTACCAGGACCGGACAGGGAACGAGCAGTACTTC; CDR3: CASSYQDRTGNEQYF
J: TRBJ2-7; length: 16; V: TRBV6-5; D: TRBD1; size: NA; DNA: TGTGCCAGCAGTTCCACAACCGGGACAGGGCCCTACGAGCAGTACTTC; CDR3: CASSSTTGTGPYEQYF
J: TRBJ2-7; length: 13; V: TRBV12-3/TRBV12-4; D: NA; size: NA; DNA: TGTGCCAGCAGTTTATCAAGATTGCCCCCAGGGGACTTC; CDR3: CASSLSRLPPGDF
J: TRBJ2-3; length: 12; V: TRBV18; D: NA; size: NA; DNA: TGTGCCAGCTCACCCAGCACAGATACGCAGTATTTT; CDR3: CASSPSTDTQYF
J: TRBJ2-7; length: 14; V: TRBV6-5; D: NA; size: NA; DNA: TGTGCCAGCAGTTACTCTACAGGGTCGGGCGAGCAGTACTTC; CDR3: CASSYSTGSGEQYF
J: TRBJ2-1; length: 14; V: TRBV4-3; D: TRBD1; size: once; DNA: TGCGCCAGCAGCCATAACAGGGGGAACAATGAGCAGTTCTTC; CDR3: CASSHNRGNNEQFF
J: TRBJ2-7; length: 14; V: TRBV28; D: TRBD2; size: once; DNA: TGTGCCAGCAGCCCCGGGGGACTACTATCCGAGCAGTACTTC; CDR3: CASSPGGLLSEQYF
J: TRBJ1-1; length: 14; V: TRBV5-4; D: NA; size: NA; DNA: TGTGCCAGCAGCTATATTGGGGGGCTGACTGAAGCTTTCTTT; CDR3: CASSYIGGLTEAFF
J: TRBJ2-7; length: 15; V: TRBV2; D: TRBD1; size: NA; DNA: TGTGCCAGCAGTGAACGACGGGACAGGGACTACGAGCAGTACTTC; CDR3: CASSERRDRDYEQYF
J: TRBJ2-4; length: 16; V: TRBV4-3; D: TRBD1; size: NA; DNA: TGCGCCAGCAGCGGAGGGACAGGGGGTACCGAAAACATTCAGTACTTC; CDR3: CASSGGTGGTENIQYF
J: TRBJ1-5; length: 15; V: TRBV5-5; D: NA; size: NA; DNA: TGTGCCAGCAGCTTGGAACCGGGCCTCAATCAGCCCCAGCATTTT; CDR3: CASSLEPGLNQPQHF
J: TRBJ2-7; length: 13; V: TRBV9; D: NA; size: once; DNA: TGTGCCAGCAGCGTAGGAAATTCCTACGAGCAGTACTTC; CDR3: CASSVGNSYEQYF
J: TRBJ1-3; length: 14; V: TRBV28; D: TRBD1; size: NA; DNA: TGTGCCAGCAGTTTGCAGGGGGCGAGGAACACCATATATTTT; CDR3: CASSLQGARNTIYF
J: TRBJ2-3; length: 15; V: TRBV11-2; D: NA; size: NA; DNA: TGTGCCAGCAGCAACCTGGGCTACACCACAGATACGCAGTATTTT; CDR3: CASSNLGYTTDTQYF
J: TRBJ2-6; length: 14; V: TRBV11-3; D: NA; size: NA; DNA: TGTGCCAGCAGCTCTCGCTCTGGGGCCAACGTCCTGACTTTC; CDR3: CASSSRSGANVLTF
J: TRBJ1-2; length: 13; V: TRBV3-1/TRBV3-2; D: NA; size: NA; DNA: TGTGCCAGCAGCCAAAAAGGGGCTCGGGGCTACACCTTC; CDR3: CASSQKGARGYTF
J: TRBJ1-5; length: 14; V: TRBV7-2; D: NA; size: once; DNA: TGTGCCAGCAGCTTAGGGACAGTCAATCAGCCCCAGCATTTT; CDR3: CASSLGTVNQPQHF
J: TRBJ2-1; length: 17; V: TRBV28; D: TRBD2; size: NA; DNA: TGTGCCAGCAGGGAACTAGCGGGGGGGCTCTCCTACAATGAGCAGTTCTTC; CDR3: CASRELAGGLSYNEQFF
J: TRBJ2-7; length: 15; V: TRBV7-9; D: NA; size: NA; DNA: TGTGCCAGCAGTCGGACCGGGACGGCATCTTACGAGCAGTACTTC; CDR3: CASSRTGTASYEQYF
J: TRBJ1-2; length: 12; V: TRBV7-9; D: NA; size: NA; DNA: TGTGCCAGCAGCCAGATGGGAGGCGGCTACACCTTC; CDR3: CASSQMGGGYTF
J: TRBJ1-1; length: 11; V: TRBV7-9; D: NA; size: NA; DNA: TGTGCCAGCAGCCTGAACACTGAAGCTTTCTTT; CDR3: CASSLNTEAFF
J: TRBJ2-3; length: 11; V: TRBV12-3/TRBV12-4; D: NA; size: NA; DNA: TGTGCCAGCAGTTTCTCGAATACGCAGTATTTT; CDR3: CASSFSNTQYF
J: TRBJ1-3; length: 13; V: TRBV7-2; D: NA; size: NA; DNA: TGTGCCAGCAGCTTAGGGACTGGAAACACCATATATTTT; CDR3: CASSLGTGNTIYF
J: TRBJ2-7; length: 16; V: TRBV7-2; D: TRBD2; size: NA; DNA: TGTGCCAGCAGCCCAAGGGCGGGGGGCCCCTCCTACGAGCAGTACTTC; CDR3: CASSPRAGGPSYEQYF
J: TRBJ1-2; length: 15; V: TRBV9; D: NA; size: NA; DNA: TGTGCCAGCAGCGTAGCAGGACCACTGCAAGGTGGCTACACCTTC; CDR3: CASSVAGPLQGGYTF
J: TRBJ2-7; length: 15; V: TRBV6-5; D: NA; size: NA; DNA: TGTGCCAGCAGTTACTCGGGGTCTGGGTTCCACGAGCAGTACTTC; CDR3: CASSYSGSGFHEQYF
J: TRBJ2-1; length: 15; V: TRBV6-5; D: NA; size: once; DNA: TGTGCCAGCATGTATGTGGGCAGGGTCTCGGATGAGCAGTTCTTC; CDR3: CASMYVGRVSDEQFF
J: TRBJ1-1; length: 13; V: TRBV6-5; D: NA; size: few; DNA: TGTGCCACCAGGGGCGACACGAACACTGAAGCTTTCTTT; CDR3: CATRGDTNTEAFF
J: TRBJ1-1; length: 14; V: TRBV7-2; D: NA; size: NA; DNA: TGTGCCAGCAGCTTAGGAACGGTGGAAACTGAAGCTTTCTTT; CDR3: CASSLGTVETEAFF
J: TRBJ2-5; length: 12; V: TRBV27; D: NA; size: NA; DNA: TGTGCCAGCAGTCTACACCAAGAGACCCAGTACTTC; CDR3: CASSLHQETQYF
J: TRBJ1-2; length: 11; V: TRBV20-1; D: NA; size: NA; DNA: TGCAGTGCTAGAGTAGACTATGGCTACACCTTC; CDR3: CSARVDYGYTF
J: TRBJ2-5; length: 13; V: TRBV15; D: NA; size: NA; DNA: TGTGCCACCAGCCGCGAACGCCAAGAGACCCAGTACTTC; CDR3: CATSRERQETQYF
J: TRBJ2-3; length: 15; V: TRBV5-5; D: TRBD1; size: NA; DNA: TGTGCCAGCAGCTCGAGGGACAGGTCCACAGATACGCAGTATTTT; CDR3: CASSSRDRSTDTQYF
J: TRBJ2-7; length: 14; V: TRBV7-2; D: TRBD1; size: NA; DNA: TGTGCCAGCAGCCCCTGGGACAGCTCCTACGAGCAGTACTTC; CDR3: CASSPWDSSYEQYF
J: TRBJ1-4; length: 15; V: TRBV5-1; D: NA; size: NA; DNA: TGCGCCAGCAGCTTGGGAGACCCATTTAATGAAAAACTGTTTTTT; CDR3: CASSLGDPFNEKLFF
J: TRBJ2-7; length: 13; V: TRBV10-3; D: TRBD1; size: once; DNA: TGTGCCATCAGTTCCGGGACAGACTACGAGCAGTACTTC; CDR3: CAISSGTDYEQYF
J: TRBJ2-1; length: 14; V: TRBV19; D: NA; size: NA; DNA: TGTGCCAGTAGTATTCAAGGGGGGATGGATGAGCAGTTCTTC; CDR3: CASSIQGGMDEQFF
J: TRBJ2-7; length: 13; V: TRBV5-4; D: NA; size: NA; DNA: TGTGCCAGCAGCCCAACAGGATCCTACGAGCAGTACTTC; CDR3: CASSPTGSYEQYF
J: TRBJ2-7; length: 16; V: TRBV7-2; D: NA; size: NA; DNA: TGTGCCAGCAGCTTCCCCCGCCCCCAGGCTATGTTCGAGCAGTACTTC; CDR3: CASSFPRPQAMFEQYF
J: TRBJ2-7; length: 15; V: TRBV6-5; D: TRBD1; size: NA; DNA: TGTGCCAGCAGTTACTGGGGGCAGGGGGAAGGCGAGCAGTACTTC; CDR3: CASSYWGQGEGEQYF
J: TRBJ1-2; length: 13; V: TRBV28; D: NA; size: NA; DNA: TGTGCCAGCAGTTTCTCGTCCGGGGTAGGCTACACCTTC; CDR3: CASSFSSGVGYTF
J: TRBJ2-1; length: 14; V: TRBV21-1; D: NA; size: NA; DNA: TGTGCCAGCAGCAATTACAGCTCCTACAATGAGCAGTTCTTC; CDR3: CASSNYSSYNEQFF
J: TRBJ1-3; length: 14; V: TRBV9; D: NA; size: NA; DNA: TGTGCCAGCAGCCCCCGGGTAACTGGAAACACCATATATTTT; CDR3: CASSPRVTGNTIYF